These 5 T cell receptor beta chains were all obtained from the same sample, sequenced in a study of radiation and T cells in renal cell carcinoma. Indicated time point: baseline pretreatment blood. Documented treatment: 15 Gy SBRT to primary tumor, nephrectomy 4 weeks later. Clones were sequenced by immunoSEQ multiplex PCR, and TCRdb holds only the in-frame ones, with some missing. The sample lists around 140,000 clones; 88% were seen once. The sequencing here drew on blood, taken from a patient whose treatment included radiotherapy and nephrectomy. The source is a woman between 70 and 85 years old with renal cell carcinoma.

The chain has TRBV11-3 and TRBJ2-3; 8 positions agree with TRBD2. Germline CDR1 reads SGHNT; CDR2 reads YENEEA. The CDR3 spans 15 residues. Trimming at V came to 5 bases and at J to 1 base, leaving 5 bases not matched to a gene. The CDR3 here is CASSPRGAGTDTQYF. The CDR3 nucleotides are TGTGCCAGCAGCCCGCGGGGGGCCGGCACAGATACGCAGTATTTT.

The V and J genes are TRBV30 and TRBJ2-2; TRBD1 agrees at 10 bases. V lost 7 bases, J lost 7 bases, and 12 bases stayed unmatched. The CDR3 contains 15 residues. CDR1 is GTSNPN, CDR2 SVGIG, per germline (reference sequence). As DNA, the CDR3 is TGTGCCTTTCTCCCCCGGACAGGGGGAGTCGGGGAGCTGTTTTTT. It translates to CAFLPRTGGVGELFF.

The V gene is TRBV16, the J gene TRBJ2-7, with D hard to call. CDR1 and CDR2 from the germline V gene are KGHSY and FQNENV. This CDR3 has 13 amino acids. V dropped 4 bases and J dropped 0 bases, with 7 bases sitting between them. In DNA, the CDR3 is TGTGCCAGCAGCCCGCCCGCCTCCTACGAGCAGTACTTC. Amino acids: CASSPPASYEQYF. The full variable domain, completed using reference TRBV16 and TRBJ2-7, is GEEVAQTPKHLVRGEGQKAKLYCAPIKGHSYVFWYQQVLKNEFKFLISFQNENVFDETGMPKERFSAKCLPNSPCSLEIQATKLEDSAVYFCASSPPASYEQYFGPGTRLTVT.

The CDR3 region has the DNA TGTGCCAGCAGTTCCCCGCCGACCTTTATGGGCTACACCTTC. Translation gives CASSSPPTFMGYTF. J is TRBJ1-2 and V is TRBV28, with no clear D. V was shortened by 4 bases and J by 8 bases, with 17 bases between the two germline ends. Germline lookup yields CDR1 MDHEN and CDR2 SYDVKM. The CDR3 sequence is 14 residues long.

This sequence joins TRBV19 and TRBJ1-5, with 7 nucleotides matching TRBD1. The CDR3 sequence is 14 residues long. Germline V CDR1 and CDR2: LNHDA, SQIVND (reference sequence). The junction had 8 bases not matched to a gene; V was cut back by 7 bases and J by 5 bases. As DNA, the CDR3 is TGTGCCAGTACCTCAGGGACAGTTTATCAGCCCCAGCATTTT. Translated, it gives CASTSGTVYQPQHF.